The sequence of this TCR beta chain was determined in a study of beta chain features in type 1 diabetes. Study in general: The patient and healthy donor groups were comparable for age, gender and cell yields.

CDR1 and CDR2 from the germline V gene are SGHNT and YYREEE (reference sequence). CDR3 size: 15 residues. V dropped 4 bases and J dropped 7; count of bases not matched to a gene: 8. Study observations and caveats: Moderately but significantly shorter TCRB CDR3s were found in Type 1 diabetes patients in all four CD4+ subsets.

Blood was collected once per donor into heparin, averaging roughly 0.12 L. The purity of all sorted populations exceeded 98%. Remarks on this clone: What it binds is unknown.

Every bit of the isolated RNA underwent reverse transcription, so sequencing read expressed TCRB transcripts. Assay used: immunoSEQ multiplex PCR; TCRdb lists only in-frame clones, some missing. Seen here are about 700,000 clones, around 15% observed once, and the top ten hold 0.022%. The rearrangement links TRBV5-4 to TRBJ2-2, with TRBD2 matching 9 bases. The sample taken for sequencing was naive CD4+ T cells from blood. The origin of this receptor is a man younger than 30 with type 1 diabetes. The CDR3 nucleotides read TGTGCCAGCAGCGAGGGCCTAGCGGGGATCGGGGAGCTGTTTTTT. Its protein product is CASSEGLAGIGELFF.